Included here is one T cell receptor beta chain sequence, with context. Other DNA sequences in this specimen translate into the identical CDR3. This sample is drawn from a study of beta chain features in type 1 diabetes. Study-level background: Patients shared similar age, gender and cell yields with healthy donors.

Sequencing targeted expressed TCRB transcripts, as all isolated RNA had been reverse transcribed. The protocol was immunoSEQ multiplex PCR, while the TCRdb copy is restricted to in-frame clones and leaves out a portion. The sample comprises a few hundred thousand clones, approximately 15% of which are singletons, and more than 6.5% rests with the top ten. CDR1 SGHTA and CDR2 FQGNSA come from the germline V gene. CDR3 length equals 15 residues. V dropped 1 base and J dropped 9; count of bases not matched to a gene: 5. Sequenced sample: central memory CD4+ T cells from blood. The V call is TRBV7-2, the J call TRBJ2-4; 11 nucleotides line up with TRBD2. The clonotype originates from a man younger than 40 in good health. The CDR3 protein is CASSLGSGGASIQYF. Written as DNA, the CDR3 is TGTGCCAGCAGCTTAGGTAGCGGGGGGGCAAGCATTCAGTACTTC.